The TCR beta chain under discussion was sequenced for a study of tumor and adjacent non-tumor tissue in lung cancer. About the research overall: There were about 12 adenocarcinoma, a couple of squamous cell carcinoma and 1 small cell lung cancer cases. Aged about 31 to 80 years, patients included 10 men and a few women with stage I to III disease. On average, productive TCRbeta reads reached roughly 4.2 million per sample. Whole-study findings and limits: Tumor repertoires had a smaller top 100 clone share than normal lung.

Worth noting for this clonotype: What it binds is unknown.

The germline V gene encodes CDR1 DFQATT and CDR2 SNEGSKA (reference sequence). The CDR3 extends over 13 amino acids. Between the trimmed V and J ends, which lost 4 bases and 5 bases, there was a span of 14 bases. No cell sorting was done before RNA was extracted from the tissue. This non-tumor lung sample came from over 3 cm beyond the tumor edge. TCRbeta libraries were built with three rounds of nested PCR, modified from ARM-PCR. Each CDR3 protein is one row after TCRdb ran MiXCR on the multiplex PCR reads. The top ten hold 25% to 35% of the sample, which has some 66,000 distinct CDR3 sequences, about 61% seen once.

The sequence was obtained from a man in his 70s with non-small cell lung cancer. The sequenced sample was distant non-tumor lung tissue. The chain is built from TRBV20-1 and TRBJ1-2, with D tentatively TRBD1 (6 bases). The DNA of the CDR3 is TGCAGTGCTAACCTGGGGGCAAGGTATGGCTACACCTTC. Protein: CSANLGARYGYTF.